This T cell receptor (beta chain) was observed in a study of T cell changes during pregnancy in multiple sclerosis. CDR1 is KGHSH and CDR2 is LQKENI in the germline V gene. This CDR3 spans 14 amino acids. Trimming cost V 3 bases and J 1 base, with 6 bases left between them. Generated by immunoSEQ multiplex PCR, the TCRdb table keeps only in-frame clones and is missing some. The profile shows about 46,000 clones, under 95% of them singletons. The sample in question was CD8+ T cells from peripheral blood mononuclear cells, obtained in the second trimester of pregnancy. This chain links TRBV18 with TRBJ2-2; perhaps TRBD2 as D (5 bases). The clonotype was recovered from a female donor with multiple sclerosis, enrolled in a pregnancy study. CDR3: CASSPEENTGELFF. CDR3 DNA: TGTGCCAGCTCACCGGAGGAGAACACCGGGGAGCTGTTTTTT. Full variable domain (missing parts from reference TRBV18 and TRBJ2-2): NAGVMQNPRHLVRRRGQEARLRCSPMKGHSHVYWYRQLPEEGLKFMVYLQKENIIDESGMPKERFSAEFPKEGPSILRIQQVVRGDSAAYFCASSPEENTGELFFGEGSRLTVL.